The rows below give T cell receptor beta chains drawn from one sample of a study of PD-1 blockade in classical Hodgkin lymphoma. Libraries were prepared by immunoSEQ multiplex PCR; TCRdb keeps only in-frame clonotypes and omits some of them. The table records under 95,000 clones, around 90% of them present only once. This specimen consisted of peripheral blood mononuclear cells (PBMCs), obtained before the second cycle of nivolumab. These receptors were taken from a human donor with classical Hodgkin lymphoma. Each CDR3 is given with its conserved first and last residue. The D gene is left open where the match is weak. The size entry is marked missing in some rows and otherwise reads once, few, many or a size class.

>-|-|TRBV6-1|TRBJ2-1|13
TGTGCCAGCTGTCACGGTTCGAACAATGAGCAGTTCTTC
CASCHGSNNEQFF
>once|TRBD2|TRBV7-9|TRBJ2-7|15
TGTGCCAGCAGCTTTGAGGGACTAGCGGCCTACGAGCAGTACTTC
CASSFEGLAAYEQYF
>-|-|TRBV6-5|TRBJ2-3|13
TGTGCCAGCAGTTCCGTCGAGAGGGGTACGCAGTATTTT
CASSSVERGTQYF
>-|TRBD2|TRBV9|TRBJ2-1|16
TGTGCCAGCAGCGTAAGTCCGGGACTAGCGAACAATGAGCAGTTCTTC
CASSVSPGLANNEQFF
>-|TRBD2|TRBV6-1|TRBJ2-1|17
TGTGCCAGCAGTGAAGAAATCGTAGCGGGTAAATACAATGAGCAGTTCTTC
CASSEEIVAGKYNEQFF
>once|TRBD2|TRBV7-9|TRBJ2-5|15
TGTGCCAGCAGCTTAGGCGGGACTAGCAGGGAGACCCAGTACTTC
CASSLGGTSRETQYF
>-|TRBD2|TRBV6-6|TRBJ2-3|16
TGTGCCAGCAGGCCCGCTAGCGGGAGTAGGACAGATACGCAGTATTTT
CASRPASGSRTDTQYF
>-|-|TRBV15|TRBJ1-1|16
TGTGCCACCAGCAGAGCGGTGGGGCGGGGGGGCACTGAAGCTTTCTTT
CATSRAVGRGGTEAFF
>-|-|TRBV5-6|TRBJ2-3|17
TGTGCCAGCAGCTTGGGTCGCCGGCGGGGAGACACAGATACGCAGTATTTT
CASSLGRRRGDTDTQYF
>-|TRBD1|TRBV6-1|TRBJ1-2|13
TGTGCCAGCAGTAAACAGGGGGCTTGGGGCTACACCTTC
CASSKQGAWGYTF
>-|TRBD2|TRBV10-3|TRBJ2-3|16
TGTGCCATCAGTGATATTAGCGGGAGACACACAGATACGCAGTATTTT
CAISDISGRHTDTQYF
>-|-|TRBV6-1|TRBJ1-5|13
TGTGCCAGCAGATTAGCTCCTAATCAGCCCCAGCATTTT
CASRLAPNQPQHF
>-|-|TRBV10-3|TRBJ2-5|13
TGTGCCATCAGTGAGTCGGGGAGAGAGACCCAGTACTTC
CAISESGRETQYF
>-|TRBD2|TRBV11-3|TRBJ2-1|17
TGTGCCAGCAGCCCTCGGACTAGCGGGAGGGGGTACAATGAGCAGTTCTTC
CASSPRTSGRGYNEQFF
>-|TRBD2|TRBV2|TRBJ2-3|15
TGTGCCAGCACGCTGCTAGCGGGAGTGATAGATACGCAGTATTTT
CASTLLAGVIDTQYF
>-|-|TRBV7-9|TRBJ2-7|12
TGTGCCAGCAGCCCCAGCCGGAGGGAGCAGTACTTC
CASSPSRREQYF
>-|TRBD1|TRBV7-9|TRBJ2-7|15
TGTGCCAGCAGTTCCGGGACAGGGGTGGCCTACGAGCAGTACTTC
CASSSGTGVAYEQYF
>-|-|TRBV5-1|TRBJ2-3|16
TGCGCCAGCAGCCTGATCCCCGGGACTTCCACAGATACGCAGTATTTT
CASSLIPGTSTDTQYF
>-|-|TRBV4-1|TRBJ1-5|14
TGCGCCAGCAGCCCTCGGACGGGGGATCAGCCCCAGCATTTT
CASSPRTGDQPQHF
>-|-|TRBV6-5|TRBJ2-1|15
TGTGCCAGCAGGAACCCGAATTTACCTACCAATGAGCAGTTCTTC
CASRNPNLPTNEQFF
>few|TRBD2|TRBV5-1|TRBJ2-3|14
TGCGCCAGCAGCTTTAGCGGGAGCACAGATACGCAGTATTTT
CASSFSGSTDTQYF
>-|-|TRBV28|TRBJ1-1|13
TGTGCCAGCAGTTTGGGCGGGAACACTGAAGCTTTCTTT
CASSLGGNTEAFF
>-|-|TRBV9|TRBJ2-3|13
TGTGCCAGCAGCGGGGAAAGTACAGATACGCAGTATTTT
CASSGESTDTQYF
>-|-|TRBV27|TRBJ2-7|11
TGTGCCAGCAGTGTGGGGCCAGAGCAGTACTTC
CASSVGPEQYF
>-|TRBD2|TRBV9|TRBJ2-7|16
TGTGCCAGCAGCGTAGAGGTGGGAGGGCCTGTCAACGAGCAGTACTTC
CASSVEVGGPVNEQYF
>-|-|TRBV30|TRBJ1-1|14
TGTGCCTGGAGGGACCAGGGAAGTGTCACTGAAGCTTTCTTT
CAWRDQGSVTEAFF
>-|TRBD1|TRBV6-1|TRBJ2-7|14
TGTGCCAGCACCAGGGGGACGGTCCTCTACGAGCAGTACTTC
CASTRGTVLYEQYF
>-|TRBD2|TRBV9|TRBJ2-5|19
TGTGCCAGCAGCCCGAGAGGGAGACTAGCGGGAGTATTTCTGGAGACCCAGTACTTC
CASSPRGRLAGVFLETQYF
>-|-|TRBV11-2|TRBJ2-3|13
TGTGCCAGCAGCTTAGGCCTCGGCTGGGCGCAGTATTTT
CASSLGLGWAQYF
>-|TRBD2|TRBV7-8|TRBJ2-1|17
TGTGCCAGCAGCTTACTCTTACCGGGAGGATCCAACAATGAGCAGTTCTTC
CASSLLLPGGSNNEQFF
>-|TRBD1|TRBV7-3|TRBJ2-1|18
TGTGCCAGCAGCTTGTGGGGGACCGGGACAGGGAGGGACAATGAGCAGTTCTTC
CASSLWGTGTGRDNEQFF
>-|-|TRBV28|TRBJ2-7|14
TGTGCCAGCAGGCGCGTTAGGAGCTCCTACGAGCAGTACTTC
CASRRVRSSYEQYF
>-|TRBD2|TRBV5-1|TRBJ2-5|16
TGCGCCAGCAGCTTGGGCGGGACTAGCGGACAAGAGACCCAGTACTTC
CASSLGGTSGQETQYF
>once|-|TRBV30|TRBJ2-2|12
TGTGCCCGGAACGAGGGAGCCGGGGAGCTGTTTTTT
CARNEGAGELFF
>few|-|TRBV29-1|TRBJ1-1|13
TGCAGCGTTGGTCTGGGAATGAACACTGAAGCTTTCTTT
CSVGLGMNTEAFF
>-|TRBD2|TRBV10-3|TRBJ2-3|16
TGTGCCATCAGTGAGTCGACTAGCGGTTTCACAGATACGCAGTATTTT
CAISESTSGFTDTQYF
>once|-|TRBV4-1|TRBJ2-5|14
TGCGCCAGCAGCCAATCCAGGGGTCGGGAGACCCAGTACTTC
CASSQSRGRETQYF
>-|-|TRBV19|TRBJ2-1|15
TGTGCCAGTAGTTCGGGGGACCCCCCTAAGGACGAGCAGTTCTTC
CASSSGDPPKDEQFF
>-|TRBD2|TRBV7-9|TRBJ2-2|11
TGTGCCAGGGGAGGGGCCGGGGAGCTGTTTTTT
CARGGAGELFF
>-|TRBD1|TRBV7-9|TRBJ2-1|12
TGTGCCAGCAGCTTAATTGGGGACAGGGTCTTCTTC
CASSLIGDRVFF
>-|TRBD1|TRBV6-5|TRBJ2-4|14
TGTGCCAGCAGGGACAGGGGGTCAAAAAACATTCAGTACTTC
CASRDRGSKNIQYF
>-|TRBD2|TRBV27|TRBJ2-7|14
TGTGCCAGCAGATTAGCGGGAGGGCGACGGGAGCAGTACTTC
CASRLAGGRREQYF
>once|TRBD1|TRBV28|TRBJ1-5|15
TGTGCCAGCAGTCGGCGTGGGACAGGGTTTCAGCCCCAGCATTTT
CASSRRGTGFQPQHF